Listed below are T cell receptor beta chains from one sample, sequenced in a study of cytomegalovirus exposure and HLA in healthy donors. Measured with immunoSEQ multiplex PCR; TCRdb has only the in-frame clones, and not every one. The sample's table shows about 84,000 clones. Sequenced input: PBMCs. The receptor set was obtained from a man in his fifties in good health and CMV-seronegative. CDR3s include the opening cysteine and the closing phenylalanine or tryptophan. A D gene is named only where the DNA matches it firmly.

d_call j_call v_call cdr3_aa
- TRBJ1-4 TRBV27 CASSLLGASNEKLFF
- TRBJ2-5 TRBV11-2 CASSPVFPPKETQYF
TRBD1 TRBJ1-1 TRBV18 CASSASGTGTEAFF
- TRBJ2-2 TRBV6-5 CASSPGWYTGELFF
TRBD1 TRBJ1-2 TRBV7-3 CASSPARTGDGYTF
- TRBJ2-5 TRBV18 CASSPVSGTGETQYF
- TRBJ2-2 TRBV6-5 CASTPSGGSTGELFF
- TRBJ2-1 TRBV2 CASSTPAGYNEQFF
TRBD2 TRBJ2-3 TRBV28 CASSPWTSGGNTDTQYF
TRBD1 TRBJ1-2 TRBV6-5 CASSFGQGRYGYTF
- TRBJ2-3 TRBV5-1 CASSPDRRGTDTQYF
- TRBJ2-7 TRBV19 CASSMEGSALSSYEQYF
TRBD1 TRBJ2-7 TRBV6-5 CASRPRGTGVKEQYF
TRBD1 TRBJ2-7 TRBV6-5 CASSYGTGGHEQYF
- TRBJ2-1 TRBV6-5 CASSFSGSGNEQFF
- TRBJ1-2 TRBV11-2 CASSSRQGDGYTF
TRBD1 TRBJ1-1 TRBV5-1 CASSVGQGALAHTEAFF
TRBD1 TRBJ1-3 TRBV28 CASSLRDRNTAGNTIYF
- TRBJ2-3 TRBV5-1 CASSLPFSTDTQYF
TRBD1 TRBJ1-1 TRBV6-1 CASSLATGLNTEAFF
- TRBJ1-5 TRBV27 CASSLAGGQPQHF
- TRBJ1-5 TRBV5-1 CASSPGDTVNQPQHF
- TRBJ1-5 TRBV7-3 CASSLMGGSNQPQHF
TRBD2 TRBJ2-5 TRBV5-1 CASSLRRTSGGKYQETQYF
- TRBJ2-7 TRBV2 CASSVGQGAYEQYF
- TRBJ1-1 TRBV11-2 CASSLDRALNTEAFF
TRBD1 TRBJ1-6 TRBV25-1 CASRDRENSPLHF
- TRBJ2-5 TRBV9 CASSVGADQETQYF